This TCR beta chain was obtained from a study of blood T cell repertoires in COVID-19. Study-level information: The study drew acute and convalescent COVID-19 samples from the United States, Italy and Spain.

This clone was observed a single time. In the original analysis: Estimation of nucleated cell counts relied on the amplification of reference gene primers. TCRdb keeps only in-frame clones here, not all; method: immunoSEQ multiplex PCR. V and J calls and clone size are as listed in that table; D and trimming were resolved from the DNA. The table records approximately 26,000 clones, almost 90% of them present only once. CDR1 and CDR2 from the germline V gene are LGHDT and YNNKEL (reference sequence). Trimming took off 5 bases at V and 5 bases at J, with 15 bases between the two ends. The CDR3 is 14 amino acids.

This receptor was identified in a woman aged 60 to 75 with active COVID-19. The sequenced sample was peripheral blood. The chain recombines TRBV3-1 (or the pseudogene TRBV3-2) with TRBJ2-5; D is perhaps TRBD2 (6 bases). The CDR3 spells CASSERAGGETQYF. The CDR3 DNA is TGTGCCAGCAGCGAACGCGCTGGGGGGGAGACCCAGTACTTC.